This paragraph reports one T cell receptor (beta chain). The record originates from a study of T cells in localized non-small cell lung cancer. V lost 9 bases to trimming and J lost 6 bases; unmatched junction nucleotides: 6. The CDR3 runs 13 residues. The germline V gene has CDR1 SGHTA and CDR2 FQGNSA. The protocol was immunoSEQ multiplex PCR, while the TCRdb copy is restricted to in-frame clones and leaves out a portion. The table has 45,000 to 60,000 clones, less than 85% seen once. The gene calls are TRBV7-2 and TRBJ2-4; 9 bases match TRBD1. The sequence was collected from a woman aged 40-75 years with stage II lung adenocarcinoma. The sample here was PBMCs, taken before any cancer treatment. CDR3 in amino acids: CASRTGDGNIQYF. CDR3 in DNA: TGTGCCAGTAGGACAGGGGACGGAAACATTCAGTACTTC.